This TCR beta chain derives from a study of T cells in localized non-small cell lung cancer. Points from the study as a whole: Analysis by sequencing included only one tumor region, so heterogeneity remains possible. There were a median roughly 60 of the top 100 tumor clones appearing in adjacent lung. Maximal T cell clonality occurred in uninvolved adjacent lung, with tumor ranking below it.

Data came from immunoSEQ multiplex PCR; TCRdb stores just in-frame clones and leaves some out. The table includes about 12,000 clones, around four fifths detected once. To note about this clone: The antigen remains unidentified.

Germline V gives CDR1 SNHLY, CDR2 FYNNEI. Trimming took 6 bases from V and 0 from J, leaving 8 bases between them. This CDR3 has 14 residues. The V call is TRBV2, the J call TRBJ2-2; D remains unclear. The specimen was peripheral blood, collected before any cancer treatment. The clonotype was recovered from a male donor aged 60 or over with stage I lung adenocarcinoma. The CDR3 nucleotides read TGTGCCAGCAGGAGTCGACCGAACACCGGGGAGCTGTTTTTT. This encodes CASRSRPNTGELFF.